Following are 15 T cell receptor beta chains from one sample sequenced in a study of cytomegalovirus exposure and HLA in healthy donors. The PCR employed 60 Vbeta primers together with 13 Jbeta primers. The assay was immunoSEQ multiplex PCR, and TCRdb's table has in-frame clones only and misses some. The table lists 63,000 or so clones, 74% of them singletons. Sequenced input: PBMCs. The receptors shown here come from a woman in her twenties or thirties in good health and CMV-seropositive.

The chain carries TRBV6-1 and TRBJ2-6, with D possibly TRBD1 on 6 matching bases. Germline lookup yields CDR1 MNHNS and CDR2 SASEGT. V was shortened by 7 bases and J by 1 base, with 11 bases between the two germline ends. The CDR3 covers 15 residues. DNA for the CDR3: TGTGCCAGCACCAGAGGGGGTTCTGGGGCCAACGTCCTGACTTTC. Amino acid sequence: CASTRGGSGANVLTF.

The gene calls are TRBV7-9 and TRBJ1-1; D is perhaps TRBD1 (6 bases). The CDR3 sequence is 15 residues long. CDR1 and CDR2 (germline): SEHNR, FQNEAQ (reference sequence). Trimming pared 5 bases from V and 0 bases from J, leaving 13 bases between. CDR3 residues: CASSAAGQMNTEAFF. CDR3 sequence (DNA): TGTGCCAGCAGCGCCGCAGGACAGATGAACACTGAAGCTTTCTTT.

The chain is built from TRBV7-6 and TRBJ2-1, with D uncertain. Germline CDR1 reads SGHVS; CDR2 reads FNYEAQ. CDR3 length: 12 residues. Trimming removed 3 bases at V and 7 bases at J, with 7 bases between. The CDR3 protein is CASSFSFNEQFF. The CDR3 bases are TGTGCCAGCAGCTTTAGCTTTAATGAGCAGTTCTTC.

V is TRBV15 and J is TRBJ2-1; 9 bases are a match to TRBD2. The CDR3 is 14 residues long. In germline, CDR1 is LNHNV, CDR2 YYDKDF (reference sequence). V trimming: 4 bases; J trimming: 4 bases; junction bases outside the gene matches: 2. The CDR3 coding sequence is TGTGCCACCAGCATAGCGGGAGAGTACAATGAGCAGTTCTTC. Its protein product is CATSIAGEYNEQFF. The whole variable domain, filled in from reference TRBV15 and TRBJ2-1, reads DAMVIQNPRYQVTQFGKPVTLSCSQTLNHNVMYWYQQKSSQAPKLLFHYYDKDFNNEADTPDNFQSRRPNTSFCFLDIRSPGLGDTAMYLCATSIAGEYNEQFFGPGTRLTVL.

The chain uses TRBV28 and TRBJ2-5; a possible D gene is TRBD2 (6 bases). The CDR3 totals 16 residues. The V and J ends lost 5 bases and 2 bases respectively, with 18 bases between them. Germline-derived CDR1 and CDR2 are MDHEN and SYDVKM. CDR3 sequence (DNA): TGTGCCAGCAGTATCGCAGGAGCGGGCGTACAAGAGACCCAGTACTTC. Its protein product is CASSIAGAGVQETQYF.

The V gene is TRBV29-1, the J gene TRBJ1-2; 9 positions agree with TRBD1. CDR3 length: 13 residues. Germline CDR1 reads SQVTM; CDR2 reads ANQGSEA. The junction had 4 bases not matched to a gene; V was cut back by 4 bases and J by 4 bases. As DNA, the CDR3 is TGCAGCGTTGCTCCGGGACAGGGCTATGGCTACACCTTC. It yields the protein CSVAPGQGYGYTF.

This clone was observed once. J is TRBJ2-7 and V is TRBV28, with 10 bases identical to TRBD2. CDR1 MDHEN and CDR2 SYDVKM come from the germline V gene. V lost 5 bases to trimming and J lost 6 bases; unmatched junction nucleotides: 10. This CDR3 spans 15 amino acids. Here the CDR3 reads CASSTSAGGLGEQYF. The CDR3 nucleotides read TGTGCCAGCAGTACCTCAGCGGGAGGGCTGGGCGAGCAGTACTTC.

The chain is built from TRBV19 and TRBJ1-2; 8 bases align to TRBD1. The V segment lost 7 bases and the J segment 2 bases; nucleotides outside the gene matches: 9. This CDR3 has 15 amino acids. The germline V gene encodes CDR1 LNHDA and CDR2 SQIVND (reference sequence). In DNA form, the CDR3 reads TGTGCCAGTAAGGCAGGGGGCTTGGGAAACTATGGCTACACCTTC. It is translated as CASKAGGLGNYGYTF.

This rearrangement joins TRBV28 to TRBJ1-2, with TRBD1 matching over 10 bases. The CDR3 spans 15 residues. V dropped 7 bases and J dropped 4; count of bases not matched to a gene: 9. Germline lookup yields CDR1 MDHEN and CDR2 SYDVKM. The CDR3 bases are TGTGCCAGCATTTCACGGAGGGACAGGGGCTATGGCTACACCTTC. Translating it yields CASISRRDRGYGYTF.

The chain has TRBV30 and TRBJ2-7; 7 bases map to TRBD1. The CDR3 is 15 amino acids. Unmatched junction bases numbered 9, after V lost 4 bases and J lost 0 bases. Germline V gives CDR1 GTSNPN, CDR2 SVGIG (reference sequence). The CDR3 sequence: CAWTPGTAISYEQYF. CDR3 bases: TGTGCCTGGACCCCAGGGACAGCCATCTCCTACGAGCAGTACTTC.

CDR3 DNA sequence: TGTGCCTGGGTTAGATCTGGGGCCAACGTCCTGACTTTC. Translated, it gives CAWVRSGANVLTF. This sequence joins TRBV30 and TRBJ2-6; D gene unclear. This CDR3 comprises 13 residues. Germline lookup yields CDR1 GTSNPN and CDR2 SVGIG (reference sequence). Trimming cost V 5 bases and J 1 base, with 6 bases left between them. The full variable domain, in which reference TRBV30 and TRBJ2-6 provide the parts outside the CDR3, is SQTIHQWPATLVQPVGSPLSLECTVEGTSNPNLYWYRQAAGRGLQLLFYSVGIGQISSEVPQNLSASRPQDRQFILSSKKLLLSDSGFYLCAWVRSGANVLTFGAGSRLTVL.

This clone was picked up many times. The chain links TRBV6-5 to TRBJ2-7; D perhaps matches TRBD1 (5 bases). V lost 4 bases to trimming and J lost 5 bases, with 15 bases between them. Germline-derived CDR1 and CDR2 are MNHEY and SVGAGI. The CDR3 runs 14 residues. The DNA for the CDR3 is TGTGCCAGCAGTTCGACCAGGGATTCGGACGAGCAGTACTTC. Translation gives CASSSTRDSDEQYF.

The chain recombines TRBV5-7 with TRBJ2-1, with TRBD1 matching over 11 bases. TRBV5-7 is filed as an ORF, its function uncertain. V lost 0 bases to trimming and J lost 0 bases; unmatched junction nucleotides: 2. The CDR3 is made up of 17 amino acids. DNA for the CDR3: TGTGCCAGCAGCTTGGTAGGGACAGGGGGCTCCTACAATGAGCAGTTCTTC. It is translated as CASSLVGTGGSYNEQFF.

This chain uses TRBV4-2 with TRBJ1-1, with D uncertain. The CDR3 totals 15 residues. V was cut by 0 bases and J by 1 base, with 9 bases left in between. Germline values: CDR1 LGHNA, CDR2 YNFKEQ. The CDR3 nucleotides read TGTGCCAGCAGCCAAGAGGAGGCCACGAACACTGAAGCTTTCTTT. Protein: CASSQEEATNTEAFF.

The chain has TRBV30 and TRBJ2-7, with TRBD2 matching 13 bases. V shed 5 bases, J shed 6 bases, and the junction held 13 bases outside the gene matches. The CDR3 totals 16 residues. The germline gives CDR1 GTSNPN, CDR2 SVGIG (reference sequence). CDR3 nucleotide sequence: TGTGCCTGGGCCCGGGCAGGGACTAGCGGGATCCTCGAGCAGTACTTC. Protein: CAWARAGTSGILEQYF. The complete variable domain, with remaining parts taken from reference TRBV30 and TRBJ2-7, reads SQTIHQWPATLVQPVGSPLSLECTVEGTSNPNLYWYRQAAGRGLQLLFYSVGIGQISSEVPQNLSASRPQDRQFILSSKKLLLSDSGFYLCAWARAGTSGILEQYFGPGTRLTVT.